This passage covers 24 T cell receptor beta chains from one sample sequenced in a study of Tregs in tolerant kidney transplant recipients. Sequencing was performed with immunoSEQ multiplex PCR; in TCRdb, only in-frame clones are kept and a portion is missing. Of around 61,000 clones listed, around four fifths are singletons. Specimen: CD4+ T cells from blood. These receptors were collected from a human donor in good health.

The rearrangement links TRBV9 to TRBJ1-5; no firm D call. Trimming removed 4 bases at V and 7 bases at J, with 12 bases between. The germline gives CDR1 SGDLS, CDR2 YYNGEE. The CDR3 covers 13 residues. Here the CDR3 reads CASSFREGQPQHF. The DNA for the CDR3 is TGTGCCAGCAGCTTCCGGGAGGGCCAGCCCCAGCATTTT.

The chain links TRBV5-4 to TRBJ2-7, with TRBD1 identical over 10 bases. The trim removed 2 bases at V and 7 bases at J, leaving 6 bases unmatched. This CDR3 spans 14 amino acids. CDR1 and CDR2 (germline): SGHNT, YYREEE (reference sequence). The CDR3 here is CASSFGQGVGEQYF. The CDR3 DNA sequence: TGTGCCAGCAGCTTTGGACAGGGGGTTGGAGAGCAGTACTTC.

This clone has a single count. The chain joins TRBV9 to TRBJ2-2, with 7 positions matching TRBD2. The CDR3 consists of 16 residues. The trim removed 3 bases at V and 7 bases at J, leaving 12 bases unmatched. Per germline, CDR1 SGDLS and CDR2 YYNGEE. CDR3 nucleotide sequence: TGTGCCAGCAGCGGTTCATCGGGGAGGGAAGGCGGGGAGCTGTTTTTT. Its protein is CASSGSSGREGGELFF.

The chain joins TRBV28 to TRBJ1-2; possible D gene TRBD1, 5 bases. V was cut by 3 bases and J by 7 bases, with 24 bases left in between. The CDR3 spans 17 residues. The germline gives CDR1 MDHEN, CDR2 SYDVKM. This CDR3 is CASSFVSARANFRGYTF. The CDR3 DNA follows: TGTGCCAGCAGTTTCGTCTCCGCCAGGGCGAATTTCCGTGGCTACACCTTC.

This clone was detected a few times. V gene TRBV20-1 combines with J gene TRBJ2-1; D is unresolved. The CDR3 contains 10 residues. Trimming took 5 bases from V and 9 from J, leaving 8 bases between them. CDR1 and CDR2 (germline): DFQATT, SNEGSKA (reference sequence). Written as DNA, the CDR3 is TGCAGTGCTGGAGTGGCTGAGCAGTTCTTC. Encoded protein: CSAGVAEQFF.

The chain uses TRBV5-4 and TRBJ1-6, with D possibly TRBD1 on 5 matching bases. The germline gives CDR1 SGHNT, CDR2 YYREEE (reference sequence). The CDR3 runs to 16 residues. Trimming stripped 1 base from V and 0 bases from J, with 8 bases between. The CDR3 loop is CASSLMGGSYNSPLHF. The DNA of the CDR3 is TGTGCCAGCAGCTTGATGGGGGGCTCCTATAATTCACCCCTCCACTTT. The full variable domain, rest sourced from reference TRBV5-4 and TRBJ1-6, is ETGVTQSPTHLIKTRGQQVTLRCSSQSGHNTVSWYQQALGQGPQFIFQYYREEENGRGNFPPRFSGLQFPNYSSELNVNALELDDSALYLCASSLMGGSYNSPLHFGNGTRLTVT.

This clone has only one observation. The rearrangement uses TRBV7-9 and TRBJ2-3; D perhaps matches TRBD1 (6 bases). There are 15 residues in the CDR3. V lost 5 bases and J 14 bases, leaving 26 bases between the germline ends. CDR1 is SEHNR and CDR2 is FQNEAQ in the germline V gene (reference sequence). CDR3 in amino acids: CASSVYRDTLNNVYF. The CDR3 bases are TGTGCCAGCAGCGTATACCGGGACACCTTAAATAATGTGTATTTT.

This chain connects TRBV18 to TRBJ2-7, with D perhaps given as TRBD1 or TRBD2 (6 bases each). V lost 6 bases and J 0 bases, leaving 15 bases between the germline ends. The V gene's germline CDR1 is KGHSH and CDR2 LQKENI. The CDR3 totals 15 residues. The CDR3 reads CASSQGGGLSYEQYF. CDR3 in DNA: TGTGCCAGCTCTCAAGGTGGGGGGCTCTCCTACGAGCAGTACTTC.

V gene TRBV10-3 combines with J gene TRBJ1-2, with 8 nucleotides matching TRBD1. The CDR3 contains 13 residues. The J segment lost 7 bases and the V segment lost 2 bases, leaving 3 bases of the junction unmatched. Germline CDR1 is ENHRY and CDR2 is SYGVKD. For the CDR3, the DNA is TGTGCCATCAGTGAGGGACAGGGCGTTGGCTACACCTTC. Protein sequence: CAISEGQGVGYTF.

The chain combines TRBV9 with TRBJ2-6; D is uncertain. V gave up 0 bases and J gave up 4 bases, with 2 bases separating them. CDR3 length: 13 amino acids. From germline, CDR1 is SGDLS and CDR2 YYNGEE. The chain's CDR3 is CASSVAGANVLTF. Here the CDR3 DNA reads TGTGCCAGCAGCGTAGCGGGGGCCAACGTCCTGACTTTC.

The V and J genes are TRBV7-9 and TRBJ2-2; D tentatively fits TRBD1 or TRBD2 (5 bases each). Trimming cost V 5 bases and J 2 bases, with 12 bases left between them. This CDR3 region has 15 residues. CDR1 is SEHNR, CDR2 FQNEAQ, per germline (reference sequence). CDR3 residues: CASSQDGANTGELFF. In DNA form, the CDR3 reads TGTGCCAGCAGCCAGGACGGGGCAAACACCGGGGAGCTGTTTTTT. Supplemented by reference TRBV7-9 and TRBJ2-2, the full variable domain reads DTGVSQNPRHKITKRGQNVTFRCDPISEHNRLYWYRQTLGQGPEFLTYFQNEAQLEKSRLLSDRFSAERPKGSFSTLEIQRTEQGDSAMYLCASSQDGANTGELFFGEGSRLTVL.

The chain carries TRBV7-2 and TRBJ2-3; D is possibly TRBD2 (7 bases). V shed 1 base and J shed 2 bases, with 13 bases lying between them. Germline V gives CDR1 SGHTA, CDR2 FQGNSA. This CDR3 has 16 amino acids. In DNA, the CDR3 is TGTGCCAGCAGCTTAGTCCGAGGGGGGGCCACAGATACGCAGTATTTT. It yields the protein CASSLVRGGATDTQYF.

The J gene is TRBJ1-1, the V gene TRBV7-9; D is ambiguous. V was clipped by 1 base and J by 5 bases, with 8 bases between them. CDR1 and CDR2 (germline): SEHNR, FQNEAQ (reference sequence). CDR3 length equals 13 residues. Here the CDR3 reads CASSLVGPTEAFF. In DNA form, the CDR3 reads TGTGCCAGCAGCTTAGTCGGACCTACTGAAGCTTTCTTT.

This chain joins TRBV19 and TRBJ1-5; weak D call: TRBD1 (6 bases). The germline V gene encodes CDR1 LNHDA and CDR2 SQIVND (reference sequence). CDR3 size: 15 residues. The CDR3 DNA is TGTGCAACAAAACGGACAGCTTATAGCAATCAGCCCCAGCATTTT. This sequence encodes CATKRTAYSNQPQHF.

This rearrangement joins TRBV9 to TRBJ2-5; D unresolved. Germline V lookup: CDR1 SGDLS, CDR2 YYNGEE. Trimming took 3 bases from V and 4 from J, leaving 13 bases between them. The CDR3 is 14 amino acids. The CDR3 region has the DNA TGTGCCAGCAGCGCCAGAAAAGGGATAGAGACCCAGTACTTC. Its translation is CASSARKGIETQYF.

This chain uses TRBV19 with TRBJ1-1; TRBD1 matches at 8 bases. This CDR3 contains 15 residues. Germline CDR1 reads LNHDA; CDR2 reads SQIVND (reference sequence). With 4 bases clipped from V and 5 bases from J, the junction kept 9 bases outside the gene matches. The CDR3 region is CASSKQTGVGTEAFF. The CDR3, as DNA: TGTGCCAGTAGTAAACAGACAGGGGTGGGGACTGAAGCTTTCTTT.

The chain's CDR3 is CASSITTNTGELFF. CDR3 DNA: TGCGCCAGCAGCATCACTACCAACACCGGGGAGCTGTTTTTT. This chain joins TRBV5-1 and TRBJ2-2, with unresolved D. This CDR3 comprises 14 residues. Trimming left V 4 bases short and J 2 bases short, with 9 bases between. The germline V gene has CDR1 SGHRS and CDR2 YFSETQ. Based on the CDR3 plus reference TRBV5-1 and TRBJ2-2, the full variable domain is KAGVTQTPRYLIKTRGQQVTLSCSPISGHRSVSWYQQTPGQGLQFLFEYFSETQRNKGNFPGRFSGRQFSNSRSEMNVSTLELGDSALYLCASSITTNTGELFFGEGSRLTVL.

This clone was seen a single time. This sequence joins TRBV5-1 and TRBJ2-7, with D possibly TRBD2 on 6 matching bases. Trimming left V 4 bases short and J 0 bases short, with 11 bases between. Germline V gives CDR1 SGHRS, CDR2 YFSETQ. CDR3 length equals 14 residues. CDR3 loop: CASSARRDSYEQYF. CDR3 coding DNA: TGCGCCAGCAGCGCTCGGAGGGACTCCTACGAGCAGTACTTC.

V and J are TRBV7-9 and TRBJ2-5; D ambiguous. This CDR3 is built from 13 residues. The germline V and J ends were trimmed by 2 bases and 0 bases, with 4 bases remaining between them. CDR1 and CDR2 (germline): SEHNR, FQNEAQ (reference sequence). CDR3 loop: CASSLSDQETQYF. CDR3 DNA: TGTGCCAGCAGCTTATCAGACCAAGAGACCCAGTACTTC.

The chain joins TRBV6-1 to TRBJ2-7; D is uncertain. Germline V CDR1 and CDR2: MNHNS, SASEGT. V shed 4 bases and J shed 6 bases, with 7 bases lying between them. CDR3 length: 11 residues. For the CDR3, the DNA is TGTGCCAGCAGTGCCCCTGTCGAGCAGTACTTC. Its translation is CASSAPVEQYF.

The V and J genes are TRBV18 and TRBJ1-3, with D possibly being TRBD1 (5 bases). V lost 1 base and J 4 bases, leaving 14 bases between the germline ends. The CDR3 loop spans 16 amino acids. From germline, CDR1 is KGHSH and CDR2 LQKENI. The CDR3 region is CASSPRGREGGNTIYF. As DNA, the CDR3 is TGTGCCAGCTCACCACGGGGCAGGGAAGGAGGAAACACCATATATTTT.

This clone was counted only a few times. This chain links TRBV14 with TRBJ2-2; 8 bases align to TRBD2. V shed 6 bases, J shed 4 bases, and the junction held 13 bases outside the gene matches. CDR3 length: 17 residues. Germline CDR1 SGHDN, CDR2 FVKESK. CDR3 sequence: CASRRRTGGMGTGELFF. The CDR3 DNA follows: TGTGCCAGCAGGCGACGAACGGGAGGGATGGGCACCGGGGAGCTGTTTTTT. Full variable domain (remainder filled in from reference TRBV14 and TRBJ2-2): EAGVTQFPSHSVIEKGQTVTLRCDPISGHDNLYWYRRVMGKEIKFLLHFVKESKQDESGMPNNRFLAERTGGTYSTLKVQPAELEDSGVYFCASRRRTGGMGTGELFFGEGSRLTVL.

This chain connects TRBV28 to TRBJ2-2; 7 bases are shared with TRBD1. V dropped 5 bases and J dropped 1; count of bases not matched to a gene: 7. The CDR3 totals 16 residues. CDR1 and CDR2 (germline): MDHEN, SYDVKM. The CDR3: CASSPRGPRNTGELFF. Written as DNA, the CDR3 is TGTGCCAGCAGTCCTAGGGGGCCGAGGAACACCGGGGAGCTGTTTTTT. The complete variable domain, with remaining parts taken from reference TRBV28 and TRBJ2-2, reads DVKVTQSSRYLVKRTGEKVFLECVQDMDHENMFWYRQDPGLGLRLIYFSYDVKMKEKGDIPEGYSVSREKKERFSLILESASTNQTSMYLCASSPRGPRNTGELFFGEGSRLTVL.

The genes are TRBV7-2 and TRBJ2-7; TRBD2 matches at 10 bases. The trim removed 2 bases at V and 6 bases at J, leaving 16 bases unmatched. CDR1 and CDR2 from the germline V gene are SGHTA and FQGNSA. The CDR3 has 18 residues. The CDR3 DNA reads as TGTGCCAGCAGCTTATTTCAGGGTAGTCTAGCGGGAGAGGTCGAGCAGTACTTC. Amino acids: CASSLFQGSLAGEVEQYF.